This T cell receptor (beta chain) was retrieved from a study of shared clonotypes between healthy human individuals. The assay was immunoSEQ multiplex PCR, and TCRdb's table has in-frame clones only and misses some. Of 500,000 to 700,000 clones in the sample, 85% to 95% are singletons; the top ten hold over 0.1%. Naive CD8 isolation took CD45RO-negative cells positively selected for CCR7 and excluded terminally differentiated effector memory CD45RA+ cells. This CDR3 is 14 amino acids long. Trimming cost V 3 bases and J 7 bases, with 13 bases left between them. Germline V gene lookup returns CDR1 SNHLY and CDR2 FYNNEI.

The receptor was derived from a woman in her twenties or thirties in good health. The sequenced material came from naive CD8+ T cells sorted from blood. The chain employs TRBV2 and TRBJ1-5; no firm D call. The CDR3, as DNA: TGTGCCAGCAGTGAGGAGGCGTTTCGCCAGCCCCAGCATTTT. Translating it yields CASSEEAFRQPQHF.